The next 21 T cell receptor beta chains were all read from a single sample in a study of T cell responses to AZD1222 COVID-19 vaccine (dated by TCRdb to 2020 to 2023). The time point label, as the study defines it: about 28 days (+/-7) after the second vaccine dose. Libraries were constructed by the immunoSEQ multiplex PCR assay. Sourced from immuneACCESS, this table was stored by TCRdb with only in-frame sequences that have V and J called. A share of the clones is absent; for the studies checked, an unresolved V gene accounts for under half, and the remainder has no known explanation. Here the sample has 50,000 to 75,000 clones; roughly 89% occur a single time. The ten biggest clones cover over 5% of the sample. Here the sequenced sample was peripheral blood, taken 28 days after the second AZD1222 dose. Receptor source: an adult who received the AZD1222 COVID-19 vaccine.

The chain couples TRBV9 to TRBJ1-6; 12 positions match TRBD1. This CDR3 is built from 15 residues. Trimming took 2 bases from V and 9 from J; bases not matched to a gene: 3. Per the germline V gene, CDR1 is SGDLS and CDR2 is YYNGEE. The CDR3 bases are TGTGCCAGCAGCGTGGGGACAGGGGGCAGTTCACCCCTCCACTTT. Its translation is CASSVGTGGSSPLHF.

V usage is TRBV30 and J usage is TRBJ2-3, with 13 nucleotides matching TRBD2. The germline CDR1 and CDR2 sequences are GTSNPN and SVGIG (reference sequence). This CDR3 has 15 residues. V lost 3 bases and J lost 3; bases outside the gene matches: 3. Here the CDR3 DNA reads TGTGCCTGGAGGAGGACTAGCGGGGGAACAGATACGCAGTATTTT. This translates into CAWRRTSGGTDTQYF.

The chain uses TRBV29-1 and TRBJ2-5; 8 bases are a match to TRBD1. Germline V lookup: CDR1 SQVTM, CDR2 ANQGSEA. Losses at the gene ends were 1 base for V and 1 base for J; bases not matched to a gene: 2. The length of the CDR3 is 14 residues. For the CDR3, the DNA is TGCAGCGTTGAAGTGGGACAGGTCCAAGAGACCCAGTACTTC. It is translated as CSVEVGQVQETQYF.

This chain uses TRBV2 with TRBJ1-5; 9 bases agree with TRBD1. With 6 bases clipped from V and 2 bases from J, the junction kept 2 bases outside the gene matches. This CDR3 is built from 14 residues. Germline V gene data show CDR1 as SNHLY and CDR2 as FYNNEI. CDR3 coding DNA: TGTGCCAGCAGGCGGGACAGGGGCAATCAGCCCCAGCATTTT. Translating it yields CASRRDRGNQPQHF.

The chain has TRBV2 and TRBJ1-1; D is unclear. This CDR3 region has 14 residues. V was trimmed by 5 bases and J by 5 bases, leaving 15 bases between them. CDR1 is SNHLY, CDR2 FYNNEI, per germline. The CDR3 sequence: CASSSGYGITEAFF. CDR3 nucleotide sequence: TGTGCCAGCAGTTCCGGCTACGGAATTACTGAAGCTTTCTTT.

This chain joins TRBV5-6 and TRBJ2-2; 8 positions match TRBD1. V lost 3 bases, J lost 7 bases, and 14 bases stayed unmatched. The CDR3 runs to 17 residues. Germline V gives CDR1 SGHDT, CDR2 YYEEEE. CDR3 residues: CASSSSRDRFGRGELFF. The CDR3 region has the DNA TGTGCCAGCAGCTCGTCCCGGGACAGGTTTGGGCGCGGGGAGCTGTTTTTT.

The chain recombines TRBV3-1 (or the pseudogene TRBV3-2) with TRBJ2-1; no reliable D call. The CDR3 sequence is 16 residues long. CDR1 is LGHDT, CDR2 YNNKEL, per germline (reference sequence). The V and J ends lost 4 bases and 0 bases respectively, with 13 bases between them. CDR3 sequence (DNA): TGTGCCAGCAGCCCCGGCCATACGAGCTCCTACAATGAGCAGTTCTTC. Its protein is CASSPGHTSSYNEQFF.

This chain links TRBV9 with TRBJ2-7; D uncertain. Germline V lookup: CDR1 SGDLS, CDR2 YYNGEE. This CDR3 is built from 15 residues. Trimming pared 0 bases from V and 2 bases from J, leaving 12 bases between. The CDR3 nucleotides read TGTGCCAGCAGCGTAGAGGCTGAGCAGGCCTACGAGCAGTACTTC. Its protein product is CASSVEAEQAYEQYF.

This chain connects TRBV5-1 to TRBJ2-1; 7 nucleotides match TRBD2. J was trimmed by 1 base and V by 4 bases; bases with no gene match: 8. Germline-derived CDR1 and CDR2 are SGHRS and YFSETQ. CDR3 length equals 16 residues. The CDR3 protein is CASSLIAGVSYNEQFF. The DNA of the CDR3 is TGCGCCAGCAGCCTAATCGCGGGGGTTTCCTACAATGAGCAGTTCTTC.

This chain links TRBV5-6 with TRBJ2-1, with D unclear. V lost 1 base and J lost 0, with 14 bases in between. Germline CDR1 and CDR2: SGHDT and YYEEEE. This CDR3 comprises 17 residues. CDR3 in amino acids: CASSLRRLKSSYNEQFF. CDR3 in DNA: TGTGCCAGCAGCTTGCGAAGGCTTAAAAGCTCCTACAATGAGCAGTTCTTC.

The rearrangement links TRBV3-1 (or the pseudogene TRBV3-2) to TRBJ2-7; 11 nucleotides agree with TRBD2. V lost 4 bases to trimming and J lost 1 base; unmatched junction nucleotides: 3. This CDR3 region has 15 residues. Germline V lookup: CDR1 LGHDT, CDR2 YNNKEL (reference sequence). The CDR3 sequence is CASSPGLAESYEQYF. The CDR3 bases are TGTGCCAGCAGCCCGGGACTAGCGGAATCCTACGAGCAGTACTTC.

This clone is a singleton in its sample. The chain combines TRBV7-6 with TRBJ2-2, with TRBD2 matching 8 bases. The J segment lost 8 bases and the V segment lost 4 bases, leaving 3 bases of the junction unmatched. CDR1 is SGHVS, CDR2 FNYEAQ, per germline. This CDR3 is 13 amino acids long. In nucleotides, the CDR3 is TGTGCCAGCAGCTCAATAGCGGGAGGGGAGCTGTTTTTT. Protein: CASSSIAGGELFF.

The rearrangement uses TRBV25-1 and TRBJ1-6, with D perhaps TRBD1 (5 bases). The CDR3 sequence is 14 residues long. Germline V gene sequence: CDR1 MGHDK, CDR2 SYGVNS. V dropped 5 bases and J dropped 6 bases, with 11 bases sitting between them. The CDR3 protein is CASSFATANSPLHF. The CDR3, as DNA: TGTGCCAGCAGTTTCGCGACAGCTAATTCACCCCTCCACTTT.

The chain couples TRBV10-2 to TRBJ2-3; a possible D gene is TRBD2 (7 bases). Trimming took 8 bases from V and 2 from J, leaving 20 bases between them. The CDR3 totals 16 residues. The germline CDR1 and CDR2 sequences are WSHSY and SAAADI. CDR3 residues: CASGGAGTRNTDTQYF. In DNA, the CDR3 is TGCGCCAGCGGGGGGGCCGGGACGAGAAACACAGATACGCAGTATTTT.

The chain joins TRBV10-1 to TRBJ2-1, with TRBD2 matching over 10 bases. The CDR3 is 13 amino acids. The V and J ends lost 7 bases and 9 bases, in that order; junction bases with no gene match: 6. Germline lookup yields CDR1 WNHNN and CDR2 SYGVQD (reference sequence). The CDR3 region has the DNA TGCGCCAGCATTTTCGGGACTAGCGTTGAGCAGTTCTTC. Translation gives CASIFGTSVEQFF.

The count of this clone is one. This rearrangement joins TRBV6-5 to TRBJ1-5, with a possible D match to TRBD1 (5 bases). V lost 0 bases to trimming and J lost 2 bases, with 5 bases between them. CDR3 size: 14 residues. Germline loops: CDR1 MNHEY, CDR2 SVGAGI. The CDR3 DNA follows: TGTGCCAGCAGTTACTCGGGGGGCAATCAGCCCCAGCATTTT. Translating it yields CASSYSGGNQPQHF.

The rearrangement links TRBV11-2 to TRBJ2-3; D gene unclear. This CDR3 is built from 13 residues. V dropped 1 base and J dropped 9 bases, with 11 bases sitting between them. Looked up from germline, CDR1 is SGHAT and CDR2 is FQNNGV. The CDR3, as DNA: TGTGCCAGCAGCTTAGTGGCCGTTGGGACGCAGTATTTT. The encoded protein is CASSLVAVGTQYF.

The V and J genes are TRBV5-1 and TRBJ1-1; no clear D gene. V was clipped by 2 bases and J by 4 bases, with 12 bases between them. The CDR3 consists of 14 residues. Germline V gene lookup returns CDR1 SGHRS and CDR2 YFSETQ. The CDR3 sequence is CASSFKGGSTEAFF. The CDR3 DNA follows: TGCGCCAGCAGCTTTAAGGGCGGGTCCACTGAAGCTTTCTTT.

The chain uses TRBV19 and TRBJ2-5; D is perhaps TRBD1 or TRBD2 (5 bases each). V gave up 3 bases and J gave up 1 base, with 15 bases separating them. The germline CDR1 and CDR2 sequences are LNHDA and SQIVND (reference sequence). The CDR3 length is 16 residues. CDR3 bases: TGTGCCAGTAGTATGAGACGGGGCCACCCCCAAGAGACCCAGTACTTC. As protein: CASSMRRGHPQETQYF.

The chain links TRBV11-2 to TRBJ2-5, with D maybe TRBD2 (6 bases). V shed 2 bases and J shed 4 bases, with 8 bases lying between them. Germline lookup yields CDR1 SGHAT and CDR2 FQNNGV. The CDR3 contains 13 residues. As DNA, the CDR3 is TGTGCCAGCAGCTTATGGGGGGTAGAGACCCAGTACTTC. It codes for CASSLWGVETQYF.

The chain couples TRBV6-6 to TRBJ2-2, with 9 positions matching TRBD2. Germline lookup yields CDR1 MNHNY and CDR2 SVGAGI (reference sequence). The trim removed 6 bases at V and 1 base at J, leaving 3 bases unmatched. This CDR3 has 15 residues. The chain's CDR3 is CASSSSGGNTGELFF. DNA of the CDR3: TGTGCCAGCAGCAGTAGCGGGGGGAACACCGGGGAGCTGTTTTTT.